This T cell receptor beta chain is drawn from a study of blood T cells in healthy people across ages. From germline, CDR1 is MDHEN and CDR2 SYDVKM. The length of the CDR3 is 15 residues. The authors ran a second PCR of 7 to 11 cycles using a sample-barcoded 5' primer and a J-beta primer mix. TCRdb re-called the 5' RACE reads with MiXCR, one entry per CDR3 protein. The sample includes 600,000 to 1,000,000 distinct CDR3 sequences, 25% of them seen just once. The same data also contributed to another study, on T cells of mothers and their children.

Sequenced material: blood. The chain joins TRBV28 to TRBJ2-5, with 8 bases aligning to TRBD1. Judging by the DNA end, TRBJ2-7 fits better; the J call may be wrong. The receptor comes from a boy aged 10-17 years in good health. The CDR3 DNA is TGTGCCAGCAGTAACCCGACAGGGGTCCCCTACGAGCAGTACTTC. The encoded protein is CASSNPTGVPYEQYF.